This TCR beta chain was captured in a study of T cells in Graves' hyperthyroidism and ophthalmopathy. TCR beta CDR3 regions were amplified from RNA transcripts. The HTBI primer set drove a first-round RT-PCR of the TCR CDR3. Each CDR3 protein is one row after TCRdb ran MiXCR on the multiplex PCR reads. Seen here are 550,000 to 800,000 distinct CDR3 sequences, roughly 17% observed once, and the top ten hold around 15%. Unmatched junction bases numbered 15, after V lost 6 bases and J lost 5 bases. There are 17 residues in the CDR3. From germline, CDR1 is WSHSY and CDR2 SAAADI. Sequenced sample: blood. The chain uses TRBV10-2 and TRBJ2-7; TRBD2 agrees at 11 bases. The sequence came from a man aged 45-60 years with Graves' hyperthyroidism. CDR3 residues: CASSDLPIRLAGNEQYF. CDR3 in DNA: TGCGCCAGCAGCGATTTGCCAATAAGACTAGCGGGAAACGAGCAGTACTTC.